Following are 24 T cell receptor beta chains from one sample sequenced in a study of blood T cell repertoires in COVID-19. TCRdb's copy holds only in-frame clones and misses some; the assay was immunoSEQ multiplex PCR. The sample yields about 150,000 clones, approximately 90% seen once. The specimen sequenced was peripheral blood. The source of these receptors is a woman between 55 and 75 years old with active COVID-19.

The rearrangement joins TRBV7-2 to TRBJ2-3; 7 bases line up with TRBD2. After removal of 7 bases from V and 0 bases from J, the junction contained 7 bases not matched to a gene. The CDR3 has 15 amino acids. Germline V gives CDR1 SGHTA, CDR2 FQGNSA. The CDR3 reads CASTPGGVSTDTQYF. The CDR3 DNA reads TGTGCCAGCACCCCTGGGGGGGTTAGCACAGATACGCAGTATTTT.

This sequence joins TRBV2 and TRBJ2-7, with 8 bases fitting TRBD1. This CDR3 has 14 amino acids. With V trimmed by 10 bases and J by 2 bases, 10 bases remained unmatched. Germline CDR1 reads SNHLY; CDR2 reads FYNNEI. The CDR3 DNA reads TGTGCCATGGCCGGACAGGGTGGTACCTACGAGCAGTACTTC. This codes for CAMAGQGGTYEQYF.

The V call is TRBV7-9, the J call TRBJ2-1; tentatively, D is TRBD2 (6 bases). The CDR3 has 19 residues. V lost 4 bases to trimming and J lost 2 bases, with 24 bases between them. Germline CDR1 and CDR2: SEHNR and FQNEAQ (reference sequence). In nucleotides, the CDR3 is TGTGCCAGCAGCTCCCCGCCACTACGGGAGCGGGCGGCCTACAATGAGCAGTTCTTC. Translating gives CASSSPPLRERAAYNEQFF.

The rearrangement uses TRBV5-4 and TRBJ2-7; 10 nucleotides match TRBD2. V lost 0 bases, J lost 4 bases, and 7 bases stayed unmatched. The germline V gene encodes CDR1 SGHNT and CDR2 YYREEE (reference sequence). This CDR3 region has 16 residues. The CDR3 spells CASSLGGSSGSYEQYF. CDR3 coding DNA: TGTGCCAGCAGCTTGGGGGGGTCTAGCGGGAGTTACGAGCAGTACTTC.

This rearrangement joins TRBV28 to TRBJ2-1; TRBD2 aligns across 15 bases. Trimming at V came to 5 bases and at J to 7 bases, leaving 9 bases not matched to a gene. The germline V gene has CDR1 MDHEN and CDR2 SYDVKM. The CDR3 extends over 17 amino acids. The CDR3 reads CASSRTSGLAGGNEQFF. The CDR3 DNA reads as TGTGCCAGCAGTAGGACATCCGGACTAGCGGGAGGGAATGAGCAGTTCTTC. The full variable domain, in which reference TRBV28 and TRBJ2-1 provide the parts outside the CDR3, is DVKVTQSSRYLVKRTGEKVFLECVQDMDHENMFWYRQDPGLGLRLIYFSYDVKMKEKGDIPEGYSVSREKKERFSLILESASTNQTSMYLCASSRTSGLAGGNEQFFGPGTRLTVL.

This clone turned up a few times. The V and J genes are TRBV29-1 and TRBJ1-1, with 7 nucleotides matching TRBD1. The J segment lost 0 bases and the V segment lost 6 bases, leaving 4 bases of the junction unmatched. This CDR3 contains 13 residues. Germline CDR1 SQVTM, CDR2 ANQGSEA. The CDR3 here is CSVKTGVNTEAFF. CDR3 in DNA: TGCAGCGTCAAAACAGGGGTGAACACTGAAGCTTTCTTT.

This clone appeared a single time. CDR3 region: CASSRDRNSPLHF. CDR3 DNA: TGTGCCAGCAGTAGGGACAGAAATTCACCCCTCCACTTT. The chain recombines TRBV6-5 with TRBJ1-6; 7 nucleotides line up with TRBD1. Germline lookup yields CDR1 MNHEY and CDR2 SVGAGI. The junction had 2 bases not matched to a gene; V was cut back by 5 bases and J by 7 bases. The CDR3 has 13 amino acids.

CDR3 sequence: CASRSGNTEAFF. CDR3 DNA: TGTGCCAGCAGGTCAGGGAACACTGAAGCTTTCTTT. The V gene is TRBV6-5, the J gene TRBJ1-1; D remains unclear. V was cut by 6 bases and J by 1 base, with 6 bases left in between. This CDR3 is built from 12 residues. CDR1 is MNHEY and CDR2 is SVGAGI in the germline V gene.

This chain connects TRBV19 to TRBJ2-3; TRBD1 aligns across 7 bases. In germline, CDR1 is LNHDA, CDR2 SQIVND (reference sequence). The CDR3 loop spans 14 amino acids. V lost 9 bases, J lost 10 bases, and 16 bases stayed unmatched. The CDR3 spells CARTGNRVPGPQYF. The CDR3, as DNA: TGTGCCAGGACAGGGAATAGGGTCCCAGGGCCGCAGTATTTT. Full variable domain (remainder filled in from reference TRBV19 and TRBJ2-3): DGGITQSPKYLFRKEGQNVTLSCEQNLNHDAMYWYRQDPGQGLRLIYYSQIVNDFQKGDIAEGYSVSREKKESFPLTVTSAQKNPTAFYLCARTGNRVPGPQYFGPGTRLTVL.

J is TRBJ1-2 and V is TRBV3-1 (or the pseudogene TRBV3-2); 9 bases line up with TRBD1. With 0 bases clipped from V and 1 base from J, the junction kept 6 bases outside the gene matches. The germline V gene encodes CDR1 LGHDT and CDR2 YNNKEL (reference sequence). This CDR3 comprises 17 residues. CDR3 nucleotides: TGTGCCAGCAGCCAAGACTCGACAGGGGGGGGTAACTATGGCTACACCTTC. It yields the protein CASSQDSTGGGNYGYTF.

The CDR3 reads CASSPRVLAGWADTQYF. The CDR3 DNA sequence: TGTGCCAGCAGCCCCAGGGTGTTAGCGGGATGGGCAGATACGCAGTATTTT. The V and J genes are TRBV2 and TRBJ2-3, with 8 nucleotides matching TRBD2. The germline V gene has CDR1 SNHLY and CDR2 FYNNEI. This CDR3 spans 17 amino acids. V shed 6 bases and J 4 bases; nucleotides not matched to a gene: 15.

V usage is TRBV28 and J usage is TRBJ2-7; weak D call: TRBD1 (5 bases). The CDR3 runs to 12 residues. Trimming removed 2 bases from V and 12 bases from J, with 14 bases in between. Looked up from germline, CDR1 is MDHEN and CDR2 is SYDVKM. CDR3 sequence reads: CASSLQGSFPYF. CDR3 nucleotide sequence: TGTGCCAGCAGTTTACAGGGCTCGTTTCCGTACTTC.

Concerning this clone: The junction departs from germline at one end; a sequencing error may be responsible. The chain couples TRBV6-6 to TRBJ2-1, with TRBD2 matching over 7 bases. Germline V lookup: CDR1 MNHNY, CDR2 SVGAGI (reference sequence). The length of the CDR3 is 12 residues. Here the CDR3 reads CASSYDLGLGLF. CDR3 nucleotide sequence: TGTGCCAGCAGTTACGATCTAGGACTAGGCCTCTTC.

V gene TRBV19 combines with J gene TRBJ2-6; TRBD1 matches 9 bases. CDR1 and CDR2 (germline): LNHDA, SQIVND (reference sequence). With 7 bases clipped from V and 1 base from J, the junction kept 8 bases outside the gene matches. This CDR3 is built from 17 residues. The CDR3 spells CASTRTGDLSGANVLTF. The CDR3 region has the DNA TGTGCCAGTACCCGGACAGGGGACTTATCTGGGGCCAACGTCCTGACTTTC.

The chain carries TRBV28 and TRBJ1-5; 8 nucleotides agree with TRBD1. After removal of 5 bases from V and 1 base from J, the junction contained 7 bases not matched to a gene. Germline lookup yields CDR1 MDHEN and CDR2 SYDVKM. The CDR3 totals 16 residues. The CDR3 sequence: CASSPKDRVSNQPQHF. CDR3 coding DNA: TGTGCCAGCAGTCCAAAGGACAGGGTGAGCAATCAGCCCCAGCATTTT.

In its sample, this clone was seen once. The V call is TRBV19, the J call TRBJ1-1; weak D call: TRBD1 (5 bases). V gave up 2 bases and J gave up 5 bases, with 15 bases separating them. The germline gives CDR1 LNHDA, CDR2 SQIVND (reference sequence). The CDR3 is 15 residues long. The CDR3 nucleotides are TGTGCCAGTAGTATAAGGGGTCCGGCGGCTACTGAAGCTTTCTTT. Its translation is CASSIRGPAATEAFF.

The V gene is TRBV18, the J gene TRBJ2-5; 10 nucleotides match TRBD2. The CDR3 consists of 15 residues. V dropped 2 bases and J dropped 5; count of bases not matched to a gene: 5. Germline values: CDR1 KGHSH, CDR2 LQKENI. The CDR3 spells CASSPKLAGRETQYF. The CDR3 region has the DNA TGTGCCAGCTCACCAAAACTAGCGGGAAGGGAGACCCAGTACTTC.

This chain links TRBV4-3 with TRBJ1-4; D remains unclear. The CDR3 sequence is 19 residues long. With 0 bases removed from V and 2 bases from J, the gap between germline ends came to 19 bases. Germline assignment: CDR1 LGHNA and CDR2 YSLEER. In DNA form, the CDR3 reads TGCGCCAGCAGCCAAGATTTGGCTAGAGAAACCCGCACTAATGAAAAACTGTTTTTT. Amino acid sequence: CASSQDLARETRTNEKLFF.

The gene calls are TRBV9 and TRBJ1-5, with 7 bases that match TRBD1. Per the germline V gene, CDR1 is SGDLS and CDR2 is YYNGEE. The CDR3 is made up of 15 amino acids. Trimming took 3 bases from V and 1 from J; bases not matched to a gene: 4. The CDR3 reads CASSAAGGSNQPQHF. The CDR3 nucleotides are TGTGCCAGCAGCGCTGCAGGGGGAAGCAATCAGCCCCAGCATTTT. Together with reference TRBV9 and TRBJ1-5, the CDR3 gives the full variable domain: DSGVTQTPKHLITATGQRVTLRCSPRSGDLSVYWYQQSLDQGLQFLIQYYNGEERAKGNILERFSAQQFPDLHSELNLSSLELGDSALYFCASSAAGGSNQPQHFGDGTRLSIL.

The rearrangement joins TRBV18 to TRBJ2-1; 10 nucleotides line up with TRBD2. V was clipped by 6 bases and J by 7 bases; unmatched bases: 9. CDR3 size: 15 residues. Germline assignment: CDR1 KGHSH and CDR2 LQKENI. This chain's CDR3 is CASSETSGLLNEQFF. The CDR3 region has the DNA TGTGCCAGCTCGGAGACTAGCGGGCTCTTAAATGAGCAGTTCTTC.

This clone was recorded only once. DNA of the CDR3: TGTGCCAGCGGCGAGGAGTATGGCTACACCTTC. Protein: CASGEEYGYTF. This chain links TRBV12-3 or TRBV12-4 with TRBJ1-2, with no clear D. This CDR3 has 11 residues. V lost 8 bases, J lost 5 bases, and 9 bases lay in between.

The rearrangement links TRBV7-2 to TRBJ1-2; 8 positions agree with TRBD1. Trimming at V came to 0 bases and at J to 4 bases, leaving 4 bases not matched to a gene. Germline-derived CDR1 and CDR2 are SGHTA and FQGNSA. This CDR3 contains 15 residues. CDR3 in amino acids: CASSLAHTGGYGYTF. As DNA, the CDR3 is TGTGCCAGCAGCTTAGCACACACAGGGGGCTATGGCTACACCTTC.

The chain employs TRBV19 and TRBJ1-4; no clear D gene. The length of the CDR3 is 13 residues. Trimming shortened V by 9 bases and J by 10 bases, and 18 bases separated the two germline ends. Germline values: CDR1 LNHDA, CDR2 SQIVND (reference sequence). The DNA for the CDR3 is TGTGCCAGCCACCGACCCGGGAATCCAAAACTGTTTTTT. Translating it yields CASHRPGNPKLFF.

The chain carries TRBV3-1 (or the pseudogene TRBV3-2) and TRBJ1-2; 7 bases are a match to TRBD1. The CDR3 is made up of 15 amino acids. The V gene's germline CDR1 is LGHDT and CDR2 YNNKEL (reference sequence). Trimming removed 5 bases from V and 6 bases from J; junction bases left unmatched: 12. The CDR3 DNA is TGTGCCAGCAGCGCCCGACAGGGCCGCATGGATGGCTACACCTTC. As protein: CASSARQGRMDGYTF.